This TCR beta chain is drawn from a study of cytomegalovirus exposure and HLA in healthy donors. The study's findings and limits: Most TCR sequences showed up rarely, but some public TCRs showed up in many donors. Associated with cytomegalovirus, according to the listing, were around 160 TCR beta chains. Later, an analysis found that TCR clusters from the first cohort tended to co-occur in the roughly 130 validation repertoires.

As regards this clone: Its specificity is unknown.

Here immunoSEQ multiplex PCR was the method, and the copy in TCRdb shows in-frame clones only, minus some. The sample yields 200,000 to 250,000 clones, about 89% seen once. Trimming shortened V by 5 bases and J by 3 bases, and 10 bases separated the two germline ends. This CDR3 spans 13 amino acids. CDR1 MNHEY and CDR2 SMNVEV come from the germline V gene (reference sequence). Material: PBMCs. This clonotype originated in a woman aged 18-29 years in good health and CMV-seronegative. The chain is built from TRBV27 and TRBJ1-2, with D possibly being TRBD1 (5 bases). CDR3 sequence: CASSATTDYGYTF. The CDR3 DNA sequence: TGTGCCAGCAGTGCAACGACAGACTATGGCTACACCTTC.